The present entry profiles one TCR beta chain with its context. What it binds is unknown. This CDR3 comprises 16 residues. Trimming took 4 bases from V and 3 from J, leaving 18 bases between them. CDR1 is ENHRY and CDR2 is SYGVKD in the germline V gene. This sample stems from a study of cytomegalovirus exposure and HLA in healthy donors. Overall study results and limits: Sequencing likely produced, as an artifact, a cluster of highly shared sequence variants. Of the V segments, some could not be distinguished, including TRBV6-2 and TRBV6-3, and were excluded. Among immune exposure information, only CMV serostatus was available. Cytomegalovirus-associated TCR beta chains were listed, numbering around 150.

60 Vbeta and 13 Jbeta primers were used in PCR. Measured with immunoSEQ multiplex PCR; TCRdb has only the in-frame clones, and not every one. The sample lists 150,000 to 200,000 clones, more than 75% occurring once. The sample was PBMCs. The receptor's source is a woman in her late teens or twenties in good health and CMV-seronegative. The V gene is TRBV10-3, the J gene TRBJ1-2; D not resolved. Written as DNA, the CDR3 is TGTGCCATCAGTGGACCGCCGGCGGGCGACGACTATGGCTACACCTTC. Amino acids: CAISGPPAGDDYGYTF.